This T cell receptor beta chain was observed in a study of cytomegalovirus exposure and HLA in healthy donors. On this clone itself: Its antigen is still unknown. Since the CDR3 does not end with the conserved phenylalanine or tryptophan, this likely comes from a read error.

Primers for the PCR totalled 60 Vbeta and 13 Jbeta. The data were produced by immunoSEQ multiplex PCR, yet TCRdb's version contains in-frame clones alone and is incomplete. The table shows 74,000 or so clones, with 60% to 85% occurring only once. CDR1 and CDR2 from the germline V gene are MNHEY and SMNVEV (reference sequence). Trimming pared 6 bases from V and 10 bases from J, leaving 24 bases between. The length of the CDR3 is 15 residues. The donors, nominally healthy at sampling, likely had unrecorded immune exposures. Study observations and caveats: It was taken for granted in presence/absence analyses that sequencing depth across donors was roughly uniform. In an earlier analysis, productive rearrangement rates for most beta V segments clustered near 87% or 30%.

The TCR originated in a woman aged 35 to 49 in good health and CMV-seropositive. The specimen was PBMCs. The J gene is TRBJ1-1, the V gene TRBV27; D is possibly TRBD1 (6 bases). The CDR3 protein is CASSRPPDSGGTAFL. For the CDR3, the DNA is TGTGCCAGCAGCCGTCCCCCTGACTCGGGGGGCACAGCTTTCCTT.